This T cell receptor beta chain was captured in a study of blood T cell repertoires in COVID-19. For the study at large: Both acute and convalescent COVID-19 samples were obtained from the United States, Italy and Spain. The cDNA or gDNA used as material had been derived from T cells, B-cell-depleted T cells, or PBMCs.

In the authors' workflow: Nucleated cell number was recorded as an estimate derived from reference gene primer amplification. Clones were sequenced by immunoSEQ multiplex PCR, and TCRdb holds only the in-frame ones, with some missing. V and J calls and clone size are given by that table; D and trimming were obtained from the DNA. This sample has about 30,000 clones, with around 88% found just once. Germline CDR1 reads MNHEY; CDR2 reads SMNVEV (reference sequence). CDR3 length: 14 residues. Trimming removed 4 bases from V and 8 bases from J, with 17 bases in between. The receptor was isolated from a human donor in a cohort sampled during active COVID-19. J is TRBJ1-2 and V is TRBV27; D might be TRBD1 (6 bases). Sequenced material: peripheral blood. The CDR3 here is CASSSPLRGMGYTF. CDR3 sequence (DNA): TGTGCCAGCAGTTCCCCCCTGAGGGGGATGGGCTACACCTTC.